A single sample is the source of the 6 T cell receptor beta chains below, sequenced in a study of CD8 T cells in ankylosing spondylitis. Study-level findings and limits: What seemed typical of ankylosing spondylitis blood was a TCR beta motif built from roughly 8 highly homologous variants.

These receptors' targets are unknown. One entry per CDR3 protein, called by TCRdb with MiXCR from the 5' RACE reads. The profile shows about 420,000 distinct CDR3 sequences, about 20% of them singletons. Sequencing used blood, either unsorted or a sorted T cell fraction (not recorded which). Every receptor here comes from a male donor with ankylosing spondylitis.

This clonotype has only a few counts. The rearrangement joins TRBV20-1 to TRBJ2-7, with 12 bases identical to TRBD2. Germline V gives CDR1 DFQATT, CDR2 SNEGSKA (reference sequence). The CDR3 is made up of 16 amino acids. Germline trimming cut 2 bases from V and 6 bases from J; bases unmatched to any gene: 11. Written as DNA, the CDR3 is TGCAGTGCTAGAAAAACCAAACTAGCGGGAGGTCGCGAGCAGTACTTC. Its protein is CSARKTKLAGGREQYF.

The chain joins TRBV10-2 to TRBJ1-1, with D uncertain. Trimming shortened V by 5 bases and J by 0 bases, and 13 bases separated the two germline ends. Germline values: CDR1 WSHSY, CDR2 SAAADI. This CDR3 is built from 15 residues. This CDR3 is CASSWAGSLNTEAFF. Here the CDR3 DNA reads TGCGCCAGCAGTTGGGCGGGAAGCCTGAACACTGAAGCTTTCTTT.

The CDR3: CASSFVGEGGYTF. CDR3 coding DNA: TGCGCCAGCAGCTTCGTAGGGGAAGGGGGCTACACCTTC. The V and J genes are TRBV5-1 and TRBJ1-2; D possibly corresponds to TRBD1 (5 bases). Germline V lookup: CDR1 SGHRS, CDR2 YFSETQ. This CDR3 spans 13 amino acids. V was cut by 2 bases and J by 8 bases, with 13 bases left in between. Together with reference TRBV5-1 and TRBJ1-2, the CDR3 gives the full variable domain: KAGVTQTPRYLIKTRGQQVTLSCSPISGHRSVSWYQQTPGQGLQFLFEYFSETQRNKGNFPGRFSGRQFSNSRSEMNVSTLELGDSALYLCASSFVGEGGYTFGSGTRLTVV.

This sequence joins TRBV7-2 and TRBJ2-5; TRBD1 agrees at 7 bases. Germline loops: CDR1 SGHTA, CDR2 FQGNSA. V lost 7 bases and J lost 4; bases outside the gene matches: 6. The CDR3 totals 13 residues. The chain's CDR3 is CASTPDRVETQYF. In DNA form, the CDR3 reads TGTGCCAGCACCCCAGACAGGGTAGAGACCCAGTACTTC.

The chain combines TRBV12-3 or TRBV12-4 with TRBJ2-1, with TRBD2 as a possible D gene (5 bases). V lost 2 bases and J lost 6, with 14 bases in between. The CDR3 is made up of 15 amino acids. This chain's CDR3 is CASSLLAGPFNEQFF. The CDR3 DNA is TGTGCCAGCAGTTTACTGGCGGGCCCTTTCAATGAGCAGTTCTTC.

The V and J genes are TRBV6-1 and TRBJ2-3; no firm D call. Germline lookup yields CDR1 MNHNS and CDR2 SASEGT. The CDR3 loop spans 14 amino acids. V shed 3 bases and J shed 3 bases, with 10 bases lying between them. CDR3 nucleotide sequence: TGTGCCAGCAGTGATATAATTGGGACAGATACGCAGTATTTT. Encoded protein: CASSDIIGTDTQYF.